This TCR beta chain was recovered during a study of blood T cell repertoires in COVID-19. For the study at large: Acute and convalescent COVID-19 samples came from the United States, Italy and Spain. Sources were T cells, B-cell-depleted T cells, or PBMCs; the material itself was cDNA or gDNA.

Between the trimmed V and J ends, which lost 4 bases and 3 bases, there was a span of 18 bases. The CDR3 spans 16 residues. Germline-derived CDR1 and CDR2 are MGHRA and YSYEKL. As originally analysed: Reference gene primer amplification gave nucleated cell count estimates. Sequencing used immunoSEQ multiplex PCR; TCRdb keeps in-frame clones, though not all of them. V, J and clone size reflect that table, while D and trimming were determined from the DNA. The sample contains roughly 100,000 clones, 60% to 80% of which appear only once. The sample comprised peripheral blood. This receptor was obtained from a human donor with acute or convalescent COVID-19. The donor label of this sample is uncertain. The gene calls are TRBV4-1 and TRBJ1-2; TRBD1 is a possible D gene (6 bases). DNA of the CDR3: TGCGCCAGCAGCCCACCTAGGGGGGGCATCGACTATGGCTACACCTTC. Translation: CASSPPRGGIDYGYTF.